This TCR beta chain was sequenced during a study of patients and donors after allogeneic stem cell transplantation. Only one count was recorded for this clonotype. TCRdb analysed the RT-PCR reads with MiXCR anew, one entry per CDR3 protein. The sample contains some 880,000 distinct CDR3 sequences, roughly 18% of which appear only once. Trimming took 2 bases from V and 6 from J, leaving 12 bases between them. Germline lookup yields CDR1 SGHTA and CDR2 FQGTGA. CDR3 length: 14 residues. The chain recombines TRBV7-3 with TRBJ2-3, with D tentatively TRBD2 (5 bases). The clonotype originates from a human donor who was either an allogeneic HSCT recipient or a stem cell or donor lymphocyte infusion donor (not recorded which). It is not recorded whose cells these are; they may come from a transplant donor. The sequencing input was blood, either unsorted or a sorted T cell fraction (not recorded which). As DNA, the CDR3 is TGTGCCAGCAGCTTATCGGACCGGAGGGATACGCAGTATTTT. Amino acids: CASSLSDRRDTQYF.